This T cell receptor (beta chain) was sequenced in a study of T cell responses to AZD1222 COVID-19 vaccine. Study-level information: Second-dose intervals of approximately 4 or approximately 12 weeks were pooled.

Points on this clone: The target antigen is unknown.

This CDR3 has 14 amino acids. V was cut by 0 bases and J by 2 bases, with 7 bases left in between. Germline V lookup: CDR1 SGHDT, CDR2 YYEEEE. Study-wide findings and caveats: Per reports, nearly half of all spike-specific TCRs target regions that are unmutated in variants. Donors skewed white British and female; clonal diversity was possibly underestimated. Vaccine-related CD4 TCRs covered spike, predominating at 160-218 and 743-854.

The repertoire was sequenced with immunoSEQ multiplex PCR; TCRdb's copy has only in-frame clones and lacks some. The sample consists of under 200,000 clones, around 92% of them appearing once. The clonotype originates from an adult in good health. The V and J genes are TRBV5-6 and TRBJ2-3; perhaps TRBD1 as D (5 bases). The source material was peripheral blood, sampled on day 0 of AZD1222 vaccination. The CDR3 is CASSLVGLTDTQYF. In nucleotides, the CDR3 is TGTGCCAGCAGCTTGGTGGGGCTCACAGATACGCAGTATTTT.